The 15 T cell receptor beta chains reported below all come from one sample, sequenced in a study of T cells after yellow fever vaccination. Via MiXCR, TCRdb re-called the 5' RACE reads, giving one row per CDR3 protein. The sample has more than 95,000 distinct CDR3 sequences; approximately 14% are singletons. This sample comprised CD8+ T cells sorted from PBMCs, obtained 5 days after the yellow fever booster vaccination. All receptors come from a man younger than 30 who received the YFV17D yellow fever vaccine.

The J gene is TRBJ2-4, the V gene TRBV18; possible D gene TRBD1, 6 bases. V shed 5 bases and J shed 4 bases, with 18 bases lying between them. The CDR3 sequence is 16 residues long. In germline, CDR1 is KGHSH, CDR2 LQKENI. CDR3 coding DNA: TGTGCCAGCTCAATACCGGGACATTGGGAAAAAAACATTCAGTACTTC. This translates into CASSIPGHWEKNIQYF.

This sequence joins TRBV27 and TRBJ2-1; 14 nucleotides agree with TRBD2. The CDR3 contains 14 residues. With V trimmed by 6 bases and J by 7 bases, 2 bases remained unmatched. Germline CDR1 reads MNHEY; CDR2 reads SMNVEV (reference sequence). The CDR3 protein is CASRGLAGVNEQFF. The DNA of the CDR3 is TGTGCCAGCAGGGGACTAGCGGGGGTAAATGAGCAGTTCTTC.

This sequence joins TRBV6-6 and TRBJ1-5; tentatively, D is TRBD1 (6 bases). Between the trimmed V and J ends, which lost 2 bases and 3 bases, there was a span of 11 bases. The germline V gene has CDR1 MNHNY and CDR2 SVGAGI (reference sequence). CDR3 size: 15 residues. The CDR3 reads CASSYGGGVNQPQHF. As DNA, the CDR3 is TGTGCCAGCAGTTACGGAGGGGGGGTCAATCAGCCCCAGCATTTT.

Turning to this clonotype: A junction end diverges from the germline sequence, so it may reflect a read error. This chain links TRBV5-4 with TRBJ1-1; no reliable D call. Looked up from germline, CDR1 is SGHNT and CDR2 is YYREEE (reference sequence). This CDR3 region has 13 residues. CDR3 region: CANSLSGSTEAFF. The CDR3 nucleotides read TGTGCCAACAGCTTGTCGGGGAGCACTGAAGCTTTCTTT.

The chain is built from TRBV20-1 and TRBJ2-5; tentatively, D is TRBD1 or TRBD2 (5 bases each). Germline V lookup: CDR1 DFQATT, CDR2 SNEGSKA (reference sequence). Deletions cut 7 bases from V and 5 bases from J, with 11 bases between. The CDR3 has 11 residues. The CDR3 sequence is CSGGRGETQYF. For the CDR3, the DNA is TGCAGTGGGGGGAGAGGGGAGACCCAGTACTTC.

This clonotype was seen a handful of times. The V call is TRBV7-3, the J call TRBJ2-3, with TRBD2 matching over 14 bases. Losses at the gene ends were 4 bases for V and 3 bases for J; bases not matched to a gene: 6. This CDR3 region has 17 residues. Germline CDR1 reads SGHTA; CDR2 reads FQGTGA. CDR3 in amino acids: CASSSGLAGGATDTQYF. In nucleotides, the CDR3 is TGTGCCAGCAGCTCCGGACTAGCGGGGGGCGCAACAGATACGCAGTATTTT.

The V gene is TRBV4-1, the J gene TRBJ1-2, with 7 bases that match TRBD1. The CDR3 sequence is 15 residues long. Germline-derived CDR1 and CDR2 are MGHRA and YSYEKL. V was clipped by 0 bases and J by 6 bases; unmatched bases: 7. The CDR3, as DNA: TGCGCCAGCAGCCAAGATCCCGGGCAGGGGGATGGCTACACCTTC. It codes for CASSQDPGQGDGYTF.

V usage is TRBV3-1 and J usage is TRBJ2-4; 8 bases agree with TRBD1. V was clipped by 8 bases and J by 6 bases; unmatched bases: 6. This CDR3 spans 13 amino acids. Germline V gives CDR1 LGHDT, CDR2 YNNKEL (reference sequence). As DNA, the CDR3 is TGTGCCAGCTCTAGGACAGGGAGAAACATTCAGTACTTC. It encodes CASSRTGRNIQYF.

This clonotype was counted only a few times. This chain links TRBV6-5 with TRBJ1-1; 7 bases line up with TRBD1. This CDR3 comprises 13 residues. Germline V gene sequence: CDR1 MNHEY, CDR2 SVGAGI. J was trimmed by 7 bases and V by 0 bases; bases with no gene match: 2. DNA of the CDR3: TGTGCCAGCAGTTACTCGACAGGGAATGAAGCTTTCTTT. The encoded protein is CASSYSTGNEAFF.

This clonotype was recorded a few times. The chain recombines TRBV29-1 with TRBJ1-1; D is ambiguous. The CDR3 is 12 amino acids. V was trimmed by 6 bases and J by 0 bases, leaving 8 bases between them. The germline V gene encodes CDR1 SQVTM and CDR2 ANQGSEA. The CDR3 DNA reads TGCAGCGTGAGACTGATGAACACTGAAGCTTTCTTT. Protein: CSVRLMNTEAFF.

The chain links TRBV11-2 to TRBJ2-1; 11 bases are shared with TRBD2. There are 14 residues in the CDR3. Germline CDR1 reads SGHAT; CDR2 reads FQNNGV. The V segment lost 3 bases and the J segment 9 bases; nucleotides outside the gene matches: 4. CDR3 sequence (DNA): TGTGCCAGCAGCTTGACTAGCGGGGTGGTTGAGCAGTTCTTC. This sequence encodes CASSLTSGVVEQFF.

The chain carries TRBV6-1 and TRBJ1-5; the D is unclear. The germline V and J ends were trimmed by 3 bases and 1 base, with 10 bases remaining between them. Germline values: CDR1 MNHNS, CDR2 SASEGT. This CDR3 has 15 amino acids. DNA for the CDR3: TGTGCCAGCAGTGATTGGGTCGGGAGCAATCAGCCCCAGCATTTT. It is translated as CASSDWVGSNQPQHF.

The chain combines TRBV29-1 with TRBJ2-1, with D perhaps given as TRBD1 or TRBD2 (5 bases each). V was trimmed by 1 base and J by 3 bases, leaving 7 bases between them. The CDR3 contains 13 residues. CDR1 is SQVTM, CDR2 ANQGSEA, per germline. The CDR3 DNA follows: TGCAGCGTTGAAGTGGGGGACTACAATGAGCAGTTCTTC. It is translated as CSVEVGDYNEQFF.

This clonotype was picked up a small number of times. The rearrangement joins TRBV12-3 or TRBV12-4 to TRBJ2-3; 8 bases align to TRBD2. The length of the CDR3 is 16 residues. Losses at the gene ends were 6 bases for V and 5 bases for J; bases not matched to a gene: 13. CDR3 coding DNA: TGTGCCAGCAGCCCTCACCGGGGGGGCCTTGGAGATACGCAGTATTTT. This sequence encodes CASSPHRGGLGDTQYF.

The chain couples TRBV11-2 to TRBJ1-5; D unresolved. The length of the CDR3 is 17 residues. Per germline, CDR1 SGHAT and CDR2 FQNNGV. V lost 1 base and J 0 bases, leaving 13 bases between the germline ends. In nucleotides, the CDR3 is TGTGCCAGCAGCTTAGGGGCGGGGAGAGCTAGCAATCAGCCCCAGCATTTT. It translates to CASSLGAGRASNQPQHF.